The 14 T cell receptor beta chains presented below share a single source sample, sequenced in a study of T cells after yellow fever vaccination. TCRdb reprocessed the 5' RACE reads via MiXCR and lists one record per CDR3 protein. The profile shows around 160,000 distinct CDR3 sequences, approximately 6.8% of them singletons. Sequencing was performed on CD4+ T cells sorted from PBMCs, taken 4 to 6 days after the first yellow fever vaccination. The receptors derive from a man between 18 and 35 years old who received the YFV17D yellow fever vaccine.

This clonotype was counted a few times. The rearrangement uses TRBV20-1 and TRBJ2-3; no reliable D call. Looked up from germline, CDR1 is DFQATT and CDR2 is SNEGSKA (reference sequence). V lost 3 bases and J lost 5, with 9 bases in between. The CDR3 sequence is 12 residues long. CDR3: CSARRTIDTQYF. The CDR3 DNA follows: TGCAGTGCTAGGCGCACTATAGATACGCAGTATTTT.

This clonotype was counted at least ten times. This chain links TRBV7-8 with TRBJ2-3, with 11 bases that match TRBD2. V trimming: 1 base; J trimming: 4 bases; junction bases outside the gene matches: 4. The CDR3 sequence is 16 residues long. The germline CDR1 and CDR2 sequences are SGHVS and FQNEAQ. The CDR3, as DNA: TGTGCCAGCAGCTTAGTAGGACTAGCGGGTCCAGATACGCAGTATTTT. Translating gives CASSLVGLAGPDTQYF.

This clonotype was counted only a few times. V usage is TRBV30 and J usage is TRBJ1-2, with TRBD1 identical over 9 bases. This CDR3 has 15 residues. Germline V gene lookup returns CDR1 GTSNPN and CDR2 SVGIG (reference sequence). The ends lost 1 base at V and 1 base at J; junction bases unmatched: 4. In nucleotides, the CDR3 is TGTGCCTGGAGTGCGAAGGACAGGGGTAACTATGGCTACACCTTC. It translates to CAWSAKDRGNYGYTF.

This clonotype was recorded many times. The V and J genes are TRBV15 and TRBJ2-7, with 10 bases fitting TRBD1. The CDR3 contains 16 residues. The V and J ends lost 3 bases and 6 bases, in that order; junction bases with no gene match: 11. The V gene's germline CDR1 is LNHNV and CDR2 YYDKDF (reference sequence). The DNA of the CDR3 is TGTGCCACCAGCAGGAGACCCGGGACAGGGGACATCGAGCAGTACTTC. This translates into CATSRRPGTGDIEQYF.

In this sample, this clonotype turned up a few times. The chain links TRBV7-2 to TRBJ2-7; 8 bases agree with TRBD2. Looked up from germline, CDR1 is SGHTA and CDR2 is FQGNSA. The V gene end was trimmed by 2 bases and the J gene end by 1 base; junction bases not matched to a gene: 7. This CDR3 spans 16 amino acids. DNA for the CDR3: TGTGCCAGCAGCTTAATGGGCGGGGGGCCTTCCTACGAGCAGTACTTC. This sequence encodes CASSLMGGGPSYEQYF.

This clonotype was counted at least ten times. The V call is TRBV6-2 or TRBV6-3, the J call TRBJ2-1; 12 bases are a match to TRBD1. The CDR3 loop spans 18 amino acids. The V gene's germline CDR1 is MNHEY and CDR2 SVGEGT. Trimming took 7 bases from V and 4 from J; bases not matched to a gene: 14. CDR3 sequence: CASKIRWDRGLGYNEQFF. The CDR3 DNA follows: TGTGCCAGCAAGATACGCTGGGACAGGGGGCTTGGGTACAATGAGCAGTTCTTC.

This clonotype was seen at least ten times. This rearrangement joins TRBV11-3 to TRBJ2-3; D might be TRBD1 (5 bases). Per the germline V gene, CDR1 is SGHNT and CDR2 is YENEEA. This CDR3 is built from 13 residues. V lost 4 bases, J lost 7 bases, and 12 bases lay in between. The CDR3 DNA reads as TGTGCCAGCAGCTCCGAAATGGGGCATACGCAGTATTTT. Protein: CASSSEMGHTQYF.

The gene calls are TRBV6-5 and TRBJ1-6, with D perhaps matching TRBD1 (5 bases). V was pared by 4 bases and J by 0 bases, with 10 bases between. Germline lookup yields CDR1 MNHEY and CDR2 SVGAGI. The CDR3 is 16 amino acids. The CDR3 DNA is TGTGCCAGCAGTTTAATGGGGGGCTCCTATAATTCACCCCTCCACTTT. Translation: CASSLMGGSYNSPLHF.

The rearrangement uses TRBV11-3 and TRBJ1-1, with D possibly matching TRBD1 (5 bases). Germline V gives CDR1 SGHNT, CDR2 YENEEA. The length of the CDR3 is 15 residues. Deletions cut 7 bases from V and 1 base from J, with 16 bases between. The CDR3 DNA reads TGTGCCAGCACCCGCCGGGGCGGGAAGAACACTGAAGCTTTCTTT. It codes for CASTRRGGKNTEAFF.

This clonotype came up many times. V usage is TRBV6-1 and J usage is TRBJ2-5; 7 nucleotides match TRBD1. The V gene's germline CDR1 is MNHNS and CDR2 SASEGT. This CDR3 is 17 amino acids long. J lost 10 bases, V lost 8 bases, and 25 bases had no gene match. CDR3 in DNA: TGTGCCAGCTCTACGACGCAAGGGGGCGATTTTCTTTTCTACCAGTACTTC. Protein sequence: CASSTTQGGDFLFYQYF.

The chain joins TRBV7-9 to TRBJ2-1, with D perhaps matching TRBD1 (6 bases). Per germline, CDR1 SEHNR and CDR2 FQNEAQ (reference sequence). CDR3 length equals 13 residues. V lost 4 bases, J lost 12 bases, and 16 bases lay in between. The DNA for the CDR3 is TGTGCCAGCAGCTCGGCAGGGACAATGAGGCAGTTCTTC. It encodes CASSSAGTMRQFF.

The chain has TRBV20-1 and TRBJ2-3, with D tentatively TRBD1 or TRBD2 (6 bases each). Deletions cut 5 bases from V and 2 bases from J, with 20 bases between. The germline CDR1 and CDR2 sequences are DFQATT and SNEGSKA (reference sequence). The CDR3 is 16 amino acids. In nucleotides, the CDR3 is TGCAGTGCTTGGGGGGCCGGGCGGGCGCTCACAGATACGCAGTATTTT. This sequence encodes CSAWGAGRALTDTQYF.

This clonotype was recorded many times. V and J are TRBV7-9 and TRBJ2-3; no clear D gene. Germline CDR1 and CDR2: SEHNR and FQNEAQ (reference sequence). This CDR3 is 15 amino acids long. V lost 1 base and J lost 4, with 12 bases in between. The CDR3 sequence: CASSLVGKGPDTQYF. The CDR3, as DNA: TGTGCCAGCAGCTTAGTTGGCAAGGGCCCAGATACGCAGTATTTT.

The sample holds many counts of this clonotype. The chain links TRBV27 to TRBJ2-1, with D tentatively TRBD2 (6 bases). Germline V gene lookup returns CDR1 MNHEY and CDR2 SMNVEV (reference sequence). CDR3 size: 16 residues. Between the trimmed V and J ends, which lost 6 bases and 2 bases, there was a span of 17 bases. CDR3 protein: CASRTLTSVTYNEQFF. The CDR3 DNA reads TGTGCCAGCAGGACCCTGACTAGTGTTACCTACAATGAGCAGTTCTTC.